This entry concerns a single T cell receptor (beta chain). This clone was picked up one time. Its cognate antigen has yet to be identified. Within one base of it there is no much larger clone, and no base qualities were kept. CND-RA patients tested negative on the clinical CCP2 antibody test, and even with active therapy their joint destruction kept progressing. Every CND-RA patient had failed conventional anti-rheumatic therapy and showed typical joint destruction in the wrists and ankles. CND-RA patients were sampled not at diagnosis but after long disease histories, which in several cases spanned decades. Roughly 47 millilitres of EDTA-anticoagulated peripheral blood were collected from each patient. Density gradient separation with Ficoll-Paque PLUS was used to isolate peripheral blood mononuclear cells. CD8+ cells were isolated from fresh or cryopreserved PBMCs by AutoMACS magnetic bead positive selection, with purity checked by flow cytometry. Genomic DNA was extracted using Nucleospin Tissue or Tissue XS kits and then quantified on a Qubit 2.0 fluorometer.

This record comes from a study of CD8 T cells in seronegative destructive rheumatoid arthritis (dated by TCRdb to 2020 to 2021). About the full investigation: Most of the eight CND-RA patients were receiving biological drugs at sampling. Rather than undergoing new sequencing, the seropositive RA, seronegative RA and healthy control comparison cohorts were drawn from an earlier published TCRbeta dataset. Peripheral CD8+ TCRbeta repertoires were compared between CCP-negative destructive rheumatoid arthritis (CND-RA) patients and newly diagnosed seropositive RA, seronegative RA and healthy controls.

Genomic DNA from CD8+ cells was used for TCRbeta sequencing, which was performed according to the manufacturer's instructions. TCRbeta sequencing used the immunoSEQ assay and was run at a genomics technology centre in Finland. For the original study's pipeline: Clonotype tables produced by the immunoSEQ preprocessing pipeline were converted into VDJtools format, and non-productive clonotypes were filtered out. Any sample with fewer than 10,000 reads was excluded, the remaining samples were subsampled to 10,000 reads, and most of the eight CND-RA samples made it through. Using the VDJtools CalcDiversityStats function on data subsampled to 10,000 reads, the Shannon-Wiener, Simpson and clonality indices were calculated. Non-singleton TCRbeta clonotypes were hard-matched, with no mismatches allowed, against VDJdb to infer antigen specificity. CDR3 sequences that differed by a single amino acid (Hamming distance 1) were grouped into clusters that potentially share antigen targets. Public clonotypes were tested for group enrichment with one-sided Fisher's exact tests after resampling groups to six samples, repeated ten times. The immuneACCESS repertoire file appears here via TCRdb, limited to in-frame rearrangements. These files lack a portion of the clones; in checked studies, under half of the deficit traces to unresolved V genes, and the cause of the others is not known. Clonal size and the V and J genes are those of that table, whereas D and trimming came from the DNA. A total of more than 10,000 clones appear in this sample, around 86% of them only once. Under 35% of the sample rests with the top ten.

Findings and caveats that apply to the study as a whole: No public clonotype enrichment survived Benjamini-Hochberg correction across the approximately 120,000 clonotypes tested. With age adjusted for, CD8+ TCRbeta repertoires in CND-RA patients appeared less diverse and more clonal than repertoires in other RA subtypes. In the absence of diagnostic samples, TCR repertoire differences may be partly attributable to poor disease control over the years rather than being present at onset. The small size of the CND-RA cohort was acknowledged as a limitation of the study. The authors read the apparently distinct set of enriched public clonotypes carried by CND-RA patients as support for a separate disease subset. Compared with controls and other RA subtypes, CND-RA repertoires contained more CMV-reactive and fewer influenza A-reactive CD8+ TCRbeta sequences.

This clonotype originated in a woman aged 30 to 49 with seronegative destructive rheumatoid arthritis. The sequencing input was CD8+ T cells from blood.

The CDR3 reads as follows: CASSYSPGTDTQYF. The DNA reads TGTGCCAGCAGTTACTCGCCGGGAACAGATACGCAGTATTTT. The chain uses TRBV6-5 and TRBJ2-3; the D gene is perhaps TRBD2, from 5 matching bases. As encoded in the germline V gene, CDR1 is MNHEY while CDR2 is SVGAGI. Its CDR3 holds 14 amino acids, cysteine through phenylalanine. The sequence is cut down to CDR3 DNA, 42 bases in frame from base 1. A distance of 7 bases separates the germline ends of V and J, which lose 0 bases and 3 bases respectively.